The T cell receptor beta chain described here comes from a study of blood T cell repertoires in COVID-19. Sequencing used immunoSEQ multiplex PCR; TCRdb keeps in-frame clones, though not all of them. The sample contains 400,000 to 500,000 clones, roughly 90% of which appear only once. V shed 6 bases, J shed 4 bases, and the junction held 9 bases outside the gene matches. The CDR3 loop spans 14 amino acids. Germline-derived CDR1 and CDR2 are MNHEY and SVGEGT. What was sequenced was PBMCs or T cells enriched from blood (not recorded which). The receptor was isolated from a woman aged 35 to 49 who had recovered from COVID-19. V gene TRBV6-2 or TRBV6-3 combines with J gene TRBJ2-7; TRBD1 aligns across 7 bases. This chain's CDR3 is CASSERQGKYEQYF. The DNA for the CDR3 is TGTGCCAGCAGCGAACGACAGGGAAAATACGAGCAGTACTTC.